This T cell receptor beta chain was sequenced during a study of a mutant IDH1 vaccine in newly diagnosed glioma. Time point in this sample: week 11, during vaccination. Vaccination comprised doses that each held 300 ug of mutant IDH1 20-mer peptide, plus topical imiquimod. Trimming left V 1 base short and J 9 bases short, with 11 bases between. CDR3 length equals 13 residues. Germline CDR1 is SGHTA and CDR2 is FQGTGA. As concerns this clone: Its antigen is not identified.

Sequencing was performed with immunoSEQ multiplex PCR; in TCRdb, only in-frame clones are kept and a portion is missing. This table holds about 64,000 clones, about four fifths found once. This specimen was PBMCs, taken from a glioma patient whose treatment included an IDH1 peptide vaccine. This receptor was identified in a woman between 50 and 59 years old with glioma. The genes are TRBV7-3 and TRBJ2-3, with a possible D match to TRBD2 (6 bases). Written as DNA, the CDR3 is TGTGCCAGCAGCTTAAGTTTCAGCGGGACGCAGTATTTT. This gives the protein CASSLSFSGTQYF.